These 10 T cell receptor beta chains were all obtained from the same sample, sequenced in a study of T-cell reconstitution after alpha-beta-depleted transplantation in children. The TCRbeta library incorporated unique molecular identifiers. TCRdb used MiXCR to reprocess the PCR reads, holding one entry per CDR3 protein. The sample yields about 600,000 distinct CDR3 sequences, 13% seen once. The input for sequencing was PBMCs, mostly from graft donor cells, taken 360 days after TCRalphabeta/CD19-depleted stem cell transplant. The source is a male patient younger than 18 who had a stem cell transplant for acute myeloid leukemia, so the T cells may come from the graft donor.

The chain links TRBV6-4 to TRBJ2-4; 10 bases are a match to TRBD1. The germline V gene has CDR1 MRHNA and CDR2 SNTAGT. This CDR3 is built from 23 residues. V gave up 5 bases and J gave up 0 bases; unmatched junction bases: 25. CDR3 DNA sequence: TGTGCCAGCAGTCCCAGACAGGGGGCGCCGGCTCGGGCGGGGAGGGTAGCCAAAAACATTCAGTACTTC. Protein sequence: CASSPRQGAPARAGRVAKNIQYF.

This clonotype was recorded a few times. The chain combines TRBV2 with TRBJ1-2; 12 bases line up with TRBD1. Germline V CDR1 and CDR2: SNHLY, FYNNEI. CDR3 length: 14 amino acids. With 4 bases clipped from V and 7 bases from J, the junction kept 4 bases outside the gene matches. CDR3 region: CASSGDRGRFGYTF. Written as DNA, the CDR3 is TGTGCCAGCAGTGGGGACAGGGGGCGGTTTGGCTACACCTTC.

This clonotype showed up just a few times. The J gene is TRBJ2-6, the V gene TRBV18; a possible D gene is TRBD1 (6 bases). The V and J ends lost 3 bases and 2 bases respectively, with 11 bases between them. Germline CDR1 and CDR2: KGHSH and LQKENI. The CDR3 loop spans 16 amino acids. The CDR3 sequence is CASSPTGGAGANVLTF. The CDR3 DNA reads TGTGCCAGCTCACCGACTGGGGGCGCTGGGGCCAACGTCCTGACTTTC.

The genes are TRBV11-2 and TRBJ1-5; D is ambiguous. The CDR3 extends over 16 amino acids. The V end was cut by 5 bases, the J end by 2 bases, with 16 bases between. CDR1 is SGHAT and CDR2 is FQNNGV in the germline V gene. The DNA for the CDR3 is TGTGCCAGCAGCCGGGGTGCTAAGTTCGGCAATCAGCCCCAGCATTTT. Translated: CASSRGAKFGNQPQHF.

Only a few counts were recorded for this clonotype. The rearrangement joins TRBV7-8 to TRBJ2-1; tentatively, D is TRBD1 (6 bases). The CDR3 sequence is 15 residues long. V gave up 6 bases and J gave up 0 bases, with 12 bases separating them. Germline loops: CDR1 SGHVS, CDR2 FQNEAQ. The CDR3 sequence is CASSPGHVSYNEQFF. The CDR3 nucleotides are TGTGCCAGCAGTCCGGGACACGTCTCCTACAATGAGCAGTTCTTC. The whole variable domain, remainder taken from reference TRBV7-8 and TRBJ2-1, is GAGVSQSPRYKVAKRGQDVALRCDPISGHVSLFWYQQALGQGPEFLTYFQNEAQLDKSGLPSDRFFAERPEGSVSTLKIQRTQQEDSAVYLCASSPGHVSYNEQFFGPGTRLTVL.

This sequence joins TRBV7-2 and TRBJ2-7; 12 bases agree with TRBD1. This CDR3 is built from 17 residues. Trimming at V came to 1 base and at J to 4 bases, leaving 8 bases not matched to a gene. CDR1 is SGHTA, CDR2 FQGNSA, per germline. The CDR3 DNA follows: TGTGCCAGCAGCTTAGTGGGACAGGGGGCTATTGTTTACGAGCAGTACTTC. Translated: CASSLVGQGAIVYEQYF.

In this sample, this clonotype turned up a few times. The rearrangement links TRBV3-1 to TRBJ2-4; either TRBD1 or TRBD2 may fit D (6 bases each). Germline CDR1 and CDR2: LGHDT and YNNKEL (reference sequence). The CDR3 extends over 16 amino acids. The V gene lost 4 bases and the J gene lost 2 bases, with 15 bases spanning the gap. The CDR3 DNA sequence: TGTGCCAGCAGCCCCAAAAGGGGGGAAACCAAAAACATTCAGTACTTC. This gives the protein CASSPKRGETKNIQYF.

The genes are TRBV7-9 and TRBJ2-1; 9 bases map to TRBD1. Germline CDR1 and CDR2: SEHNR and FQNEAQ (reference sequence). The CDR3 length is 15 residues. The trim removed 8 bases at V and 7 bases at J, leaving 12 bases unmatched. CDR3 residues: CASGPMGQGGNEQFF. The CDR3 DNA follows: TGTGCCAGCGGACCGATGGGACAGGGTGGAAATGAGCAGTTCTTC.

This clonotype was counted many times. The V gene is TRBV28, the J gene TRBJ2-7, with D perhaps given as TRBD1 or TRBD2 (7 bases each). The CDR3 is 17 amino acids. With 3 bases removed from V and 3 bases from J, the gap between germline ends came to 21 bases. Germline V gene sequence: CDR1 MDHEN, CDR2 SYDVKM. CDR3 amino acids: CASSFSSKGRGGYEQYF. In DNA, the CDR3 is TGTGCCAGCAGTTTTAGCAGTAAGGGCAGGGGGGGCTACGAGCAGTACTTC.

This clonotype came up a few times. The chain has TRBV7-2 and TRBJ2-7; D tentatively fits TRBD1 or TRBD2 (5 bases each). The CDR3 extends over 13 amino acids. V was trimmed by 5 bases and J by 6 bases, leaving 14 bases between them. Germline V gives CDR1 SGHTA, CDR2 FQGNSA. CDR3 in amino acids: CASSPRLRGEQYF. CDR3 DNA sequence: TGTGCCAGCAGCCCCCGCCTGAGGGGCGAGCAGTACTTC.